This T cell receptor beta chain emerged from a study of shared clonotypes between healthy human individuals. Study-wide results and limits: When naive CD4 clonotypes were compared across a few donors, about 4.9% were shared. Sampling was confined to blood; repertoires within tissues likely differ.

Generated by immunoSEQ multiplex PCR, the TCRdb table keeps only in-frame clones and is missing some. The sample includes roughly 2 million clones, approximately 94% of them seen just once. Regarding this clone: What it binds is not known.

Per the germline V gene, CDR1 is SGDLS and CDR2 is YYNGEE. Trimming removed 3 bases at V and 5 bases at J, with 17 bases between. CDR3 length: 15 amino acids. The chain carries TRBV9 and TRBJ2-5; no clear D. The sequence was obtained from a young man in good health. The sequenced sample consisted of naive CD4+ T cells sorted from blood. Subset meaning: CD45RA+ positively selected. CDR3 nucleotides: TGTGCCAGCAGCGCCGGGCACTCGGTGTCGGAGACCCAGTACTTC. This codes for CASSAGHSVSETQYF.